A selection of T cell receptor beta chains follows, all from one sample in a study of blood T cell repertoires in COVID-19. The protocol was immunoSEQ multiplex PCR, while the TCRdb copy is restricted to in-frame clones and leaves out a portion. The table includes roughly 220,000 clones, roughly 80% detected once. Sequencing was carried out using peripheral blood. Receptor source: a man aged 25-45 years with active or convalescent COVID-19. CDR3s include the opening cysteine and the closing phenylalanine or tryptophan. Fields, in order: J gene, V gene, clone size, D gene, CDR3 protein, CDR3 DNA. A D gene is named only where the DNA matches it firmly. Some rows have no size entry. The others give once, few or many, or a class for an expanded clone.

TRBJ1-2 TRBV4-3 few . CASSQEFRSGYTF TGCGCCAGCAGCCAAGAATTTCGGAGTGGCTACACCTTC
TRBJ1-2 TRBV27 . TRBD1 CASRRSTTGGGDGYTF TGTGCCAGCCGCCGCAGCACGACAGGGGGAGGGGACGGCTACACCTTC
TRBJ2-7 TRBV20-1 . . CSASRELRTGVFPEQYF TGCAGTGCTAGTCGGGAGCTTCGGACTGGTGTTTTTCCCGAGCAGTACTTC
TRBJ2-7 TRBV6-4 once TRBD1 CASSRQGWGEQYF TGTGCCAGCAGTCGACAGGGGTGGGGCGAGCAGTACTTC
TRBJ2-1 TRBV5-4 few . CASSLGADSYNEQFF TGTGCCAGCAGCTTGGGTGCGGACTCCTACAATGAGCAGTTCTTC
TRBJ1-2 TRBV6-1 . . CASSEGGGLFYGYTF TGTGCCAGCAGTGAAGGGGGAGGGCTCTTCTATGGCTACACCTTC
TRBJ2-3 TRBV11-2 . . CASSFTRGGLGTDTQYF TGTGCCAGCAGCTTTACTAGGGGGGGTCTCGGCACAGATACGCAGTATTTT
TRBJ1-5 TRBV19 . . CASRSGNQPQHF TGTGCCAGTAGGTCAGGCAATCAGCCCCAGCATTTT
TRBJ1-6 TRBV7-2 . . CASSPTGFWTPLHF TGTGCCAGCAGCCCAACGGGGTTTTGGACACCCCTCCACTTT
TRBJ2-1 TRBV5-4 . TRBD2 CASSSTTSDNEQFF TGTGCCAGCAGCAGCACGACTAGCGACAATGAGCAGTTCTTC
TRBJ2-1 TRBV6-4 few . CASSEGPTNEQFF TGTGCCAGCAGTGAGGGGCCTACCAATGAGCAGTTCTTC
TRBJ2-5 TRBV19 few . CASSHPGERYQETQYF TGTGCCAGTAGTCATCCAGGGGAGAGGTACCAAGAGACCCAGTACTTC
TRBJ2-1 TRBV18 . . CASSPPSGEDEQFF TGTGCCAGCTCACCACCTAGCGGAGAAGATGAGCAGTTCTTC
TRBJ1-6 TRBV7-9 once . CASSLNLSPLHF TGTGCCAGCAGCCTAAACCTGTCACCCCTCCACTTT
TRBJ2-5 TRBV5-5 . . CASSLASEGGTQYF TGTGCCAGCAGCTTGGCATCCGAAGGCGGGACCCAGTACTTC
TRBJ2-3 TRBV7-2 . . CASSSRAGDTQYF TGTGCCAGCAGCTCCCGAGCGGGAGATACGCAGTATTTT
TRBJ2-4 TRBV2 . . CASRVAKNIQYF TGTGCCAGCCGGGTAGCCAAAAACATTCAGTACTTC
TRBJ2-7 TRBV20-1 few . CSASIVDPRRDEQYF TGCAGTGCTAGTATCGTAGACCCCCGGAGGGACGAGCAGTACTTC
TRBJ2-7 TRBV15 . . CATSREPGGIYEQYF TGTGCCACCAGCAGAGAACCAGGGGGGATCTACGAGCAGTACTTC
TRBJ1-1 TRBV27 . . CASSPRRGTEAFF TGTGCCAGCAGTCCCCGGAGGGGCACTGAAGCTTTCTTT
TRBJ1-5 TRBV18 . . CASSPRESNQPQHF TGTGCCAGCTCACCACGTGAGAGCAATCAGCCCCAGCATTTT